The 31 T cell receptor beta chains presented below share a single source sample, sequenced in a study of cytomegalovirus exposure and HLA in healthy donors. The PCR used 60 Vbeta and 13 Jbeta primers. Only in-frame clones appear in the TCRdb table, and some are missing; sequencing was by immunoSEQ multiplex PCR. This sample has about 200,000 clones, with about nine tenths found just once. The sequenced material came from PBMCs. These receptor sequences come from a boy younger than 10 in good health and CMV-seronegative.

Comment on this clone: Lacking the conserved final phenylalanine or tryptophan, this CDR3 likely reflects a read error. The limits of the CDR3 on the DNA are not certain, so only TCRdb's listed CDR3 is given. The chain carries TRBV12-1 and TRBJ2-7; the table's TRBD2 call for D was not verified on the DNA. TRBV12-1 is reported as a pseudogene. The CDR3 is 13 residues long, ends included. CDR3 in amino acids: CASSPGLAGGPSY.

The V and J genes are TRBV10-2 and TRBJ2-3; the match to TRBD2 covers 10 bases. CDR1 and CDR2 (germline): WSHSY, SAAADI. The CDR3 has 18 amino acids. With V trimmed by 4 bases and J by 0 bases, 10 bases remained unmatched. CDR3 coding DNA: TGCGCCAGCAGTGGCCTTAGACTAGCGGGCCGTAGCACAGATACGCAGTATTTT. Amino acids: CASSGLRLAGRSTDTQYF.

The chain employs TRBV19 and TRBJ1-4; D remains ambiguous. Germline V lookup: CDR1 LNHDA, CDR2 SQIVND (reference sequence). This CDR3 region has 13 residues. V was pared by 8 bases and J by 0 bases, with 7 bases between. This CDR3 is CASSRATNEKLFF. Here the CDR3 DNA reads TGTGCCAGTTCGAGAGCAACTAATGAAAAACTGTTTTTT. The full variable domain, completed using reference TRBV19 and TRBJ1-4, is DGGITQSPKYLFRKEGQNVTLSCEQNLNHDAMYWYRQDPGQGLRLIYYSQIVNDFQKGDIAEGYSVSREKKESFPLTVTSAQKNPTAFYLCASSRATNEKLFFGSGTQLSVL.

The V call is TRBV12-5, the J call TRBJ2-1; 9 bases are a match to TRBD2. The CDR3 totals 12 residues. Germline CDR1 and CDR2: LGHNT and FRNRAP. J lost 8 bases, V lost 8 bases, and 4 bases had no gene match. The CDR3 is CASLAGNDEQFF. CDR3 in DNA: TGTGCTAGTCTAGCGGGAAACGATGAGCAGTTCTTC.

The chain combines TRBV28 with TRBJ2-1; tentative D call: TRBD2 (6 bases). Germline CDR1 reads MDHEN; CDR2 reads SYDVKM. The CDR3 runs to 15 residues. Trimming stripped 6 bases from V and 6 bases from J, with 18 bases between. The CDR3 reads CASRRGWGGGNEQFF. The CDR3 DNA follows: TGTGCCAGCAGACGGGGATGGGGAGGAGGCAATGAGCAGTTCTTC.

The gene calls are TRBV6-5 and TRBJ1-1; TRBD1 matches 9 bases. CDR3 size: 15 residues. The V gene end was trimmed by 6 bases and the J gene end by 1 base; junction bases not matched to a gene: 6. CDR1 and CDR2 (germline): MNHEY, SVGAGI. The CDR3 DNA reads as TGTGCCAGCAGCCCGGACAGGGGACGGAACACTGAAGCTTTCTTT. It specifies CASSPDRGRNTEAFF.

The V call is TRBV2, the J call TRBJ2-3; 9 bases map to TRBD2. V lost 3 bases to trimming and J lost 5 bases; unmatched junction nucleotides: 3. Germline CDR1 is SNHLY and CDR2 is FYNNEI. This CDR3 contains 14 residues. CDR3 sequence (DNA): TGTGCCAGCAGTGATACTAGCGGGCAAGATACGCAGTATTTT. Amino acids: CASSDTSGQDTQYF.

J is TRBJ2-7 and V is TRBV27; 10 bases match TRBD1. CDR1 and CDR2 from the germline V gene are MNHEY and SMNVEV (reference sequence). This CDR3 has 14 residues. V was pared by 7 bases and J by 6 bases, with 9 bases of the junction left unmatched. CDR3 region: CASTPDRGKGEQYF. Here the CDR3 DNA reads TGTGCCAGCACCCCGGACAGGGGGAAAGGCGAGCAGTACTTC.

The table lists this clone with a few counts. The chain carries TRBV7-3 and TRBJ2-5; 7 nucleotides agree with TRBD2. Germline CDR1 and CDR2: SGHTA and FQGTGA. The CDR3 is made up of 17 amino acids. J was trimmed by 5 bases and V by 0 bases; bases with no gene match: 12. The CDR3 DNA reads as TGTGCCAGCAGCTTAACGGGGACGGGGGGAGCTGGGGAGACCCAGTACTTC. Translated: CASSLTGTGGAGETQYF.

The rearrangement joins TRBV28 to TRBJ1-6; 9 bases match TRBD1. The CDR3 runs 17 residues. The germline V gene has CDR1 MDHEN and CDR2 SYDVKM. V shed 5 bases, J shed 9 bases, and the junction held 14 bases outside the gene matches. The CDR3 nucleotides are TGTGCCAGCAGTGCCGGGACAGGGTTAAGGTGGAGTTCACCCCTCCACTTT. It is translated as CASSAGTGLRWSSPLHF.

Concerning this clone itself: At one of its ends the junction is not consistent with the germline gene, which may arise from a read error. Other DNA sequences in the same sample also yield this CDR3. The J gene is TRBJ1-4, the V gene TRBV28, with a tentative D call TRBD1 (6 bases). Germline V lookup: CDR1 MDHEN, CDR2 SYDVKM. The CDR3 length is 15 residues. CDR3 bases: TGTGCCAGCAATTTATTGGCAGGGGTCATTGAAAAACTGTTTTTT. This codes for CASNLLAGVIEKLFF.

With respect to this clone: Other DNA sequences in this specimen translate into the identical CDR3. The gene calls are TRBV7-9 and TRBJ1-4; no clear D gene. With 6 bases removed from V and 5 bases from J, the gap between germline ends came to 7 bases. Germline assignment: CDR1 SEHNR and CDR2 FQNEAQ (reference sequence). This CDR3 is 12 amino acids long. The CDR3 region is CASSSGNEKLFF. The CDR3 DNA follows: TGTGCCAGCAGTTCCGGGAATGAAAAACTGTTTTTT.

The V and J genes are TRBV9 and TRBJ1-2; the match to TRBD1 covers 11 bases. The CDR3 contains 14 residues. Per the germline V gene, CDR1 is SGDLS and CDR2 is YYNGEE. J lost 7 bases, V lost 3 bases, and 5 bases had no gene match. CDR3 DNA: TGTGCCAGCAGCGCTGGACAGGGGGCGGGTGGCTACACCTTC. This sequence encodes CASSAGQGAGGYTF.

The CDR3 nucleotides read TGTGCCACCCGGGAAACCTTAGAAGCTTTCTTT. Protein sequence: CATRETLEAFF. V is TRBV25-1 and J is TRBJ1-1, with D uncertain. Trimming took off 10 bases at V and 8 bases at J, with 14 bases between the two ends. The germline CDR1 and CDR2 sequences are MGHDK and SYGVNS. The CDR3 contains 11 residues.

The chain is built from TRBV9 and TRBJ2-5; 11 bases are shared with TRBD1. The V gene's germline CDR1 is SGDLS and CDR2 YYNGEE. V lost 3 bases to trimming and J lost 11 bases; unmatched junction nucleotides: 18. The CDR3 consists of 17 residues. DNA for the CDR3: TGTGCCAGCAGCGCCGGGACAGGGGGAGTAGAGGCAGGAGAGCAGTACTTC. It encodes CASSAGTGGVEAGEQYF.

The chain carries TRBV7-6 and TRBJ1-1; TRBD1 is a possible D gene (6 bases). V lost 1 base and J lost 10, with 13 bases in between. CDR3 size: 13 residues. From germline, CDR1 is SGHVS and CDR2 FNYEAQ. The CDR3 DNA follows: TGTGCCAGCAGCTTAGTTAAGGGGGAGAGAGCTTTCTTT. It yields the protein CASSLVKGERAFF.

This chain links TRBV29-1 with TRBJ2-1; tentatively, D is TRBD2 (8 bases). The V and J ends lost 5 bases and 4 bases respectively, with 21 bases between them. Germline CDR1 is SQVTM and CDR2 is ANQGSEA. CDR3 length: 16 residues. CDR3 nucleotide sequence: TGCAGCGTTCAGGGGGTGGAGCGGGGGACTTACAATGAGCAGTTCTTC. It translates to CSVQGVERGTYNEQFF.

V gene TRBV2 combines with J gene TRBJ2-1; TRBD2 matches at 9 bases. The V gene end was trimmed by 6 bases and the J gene end by 4 bases; junction bases not matched to a gene: 7. The CDR3 runs 15 residues. Germline CDR1 SNHLY, CDR2 FYNNEI. The CDR3 region has the DNA TGTGCCAGCAGGCTGACTAGCGGTTCATACAATGAGCAGTTCTTC. Its protein product is CASRLTSGSYNEQFF.

The CDR3 loop is CASSPPLSHTDTQYF. CDR3 sequence (DNA): TGTGCCAGCAGTCCCCCCCTATCGCACACAGATACGCAGTATTTT. The chain is built from TRBV27 and TRBJ2-3; unclear D gene. Germline V gene data show CDR1 as MNHEY and CDR2 as SMNVEV (reference sequence). This CDR3 contains 15 residues. Trimming left V 5 bases short and J 2 bases short, with 14 bases between.

V is TRBV18 and J is TRBJ1-2; tentative D call: TRBD1 (6 bases). The CDR3 has 14 amino acids. Trimming took 2 bases from V and 8 from J, leaving 15 bases between them. Germline CDR1 is KGHSH and CDR2 is LQKENI. CDR3 bases: TGTGCCAGCTCACCATCAAACAGGGCTGACGGCTACACCTTC. It specifies CASSPSNRADGYTF.

In its sample, this clone was seen a few times. The J gene is TRBJ1-4, the V gene TRBV5-4, with D unclear. Trimming removed 2 bases from V and 8 bases from J, with 10 bases in between. Germline-derived CDR1 and CDR2 are SGHNT and YYREEE (reference sequence). CDR3 length: 13 residues. For the CDR3, the DNA is TGTGCCAGCAGCTTTCCCGGGAGCGAAAAACTGTTTTTT. Translating it yields CASSFPGSEKLFF.

This clone was counted a single time. The chain employs TRBV7-6 and TRBJ2-7, with D possibly being TRBD1 (6 bases). Per the germline V gene, CDR1 is SGHVS and CDR2 is FNYEAQ. CDR3 length equals 15 residues. V lost 5 bases and J lost 4, with 18 bases in between. CDR3 coding DNA: TGTGCCAGCAGCCCGGGTTGGGGGCAGATTTACGAGCAGTACTTC. It translates to CASSPGWGQIYEQYF.

The chain combines TRBV9 with TRBJ2-2; 10 positions agree with TRBD2. The CDR3 has 16 residues. Germline V gene sequence: CDR1 SGDLS, CDR2 YYNGEE. V shed 0 bases and J 9 bases; nucleotides not matched to a gene: 8. The CDR3 loop reads CASSVEASGGPRELFF. The CDR3, as DNA: TGTGCCAGCAGCGTAGAGGCTAGCGGGGGTCCCCGGGAGCTGTTTTTT. Supplemented by reference TRBV9 and TRBJ2-2, the full variable domain reads DSGVTQTPKHLITATGQRVTLRCSPRSGDLSVYWYQQSLDQGLQFLIQYYNGEERAKGNILERFSAQQFPDLHSELNLSSLELGDSALYFCASSVEASGGPRELFFGEGSRLTVL.

To note about this clone: Mismatch with germline at one junction end may stem from a read error. This chain links TRBV7-9 with TRBJ1-2; the D gene is possibly TRBD1 (6 bases). Germline CDR1 and CDR2: SEHNR and FQNEAQ (reference sequence). The CDR3 is made up of 12 amino acids. CDR3 bases: TGTTCCAGCGGCGGACAGAACTATGGCTACACCTTC. It yields the protein CSSGGQNYGYTF.

This CDR3 is CSVGQGGGYNEQFF. The DNA of the CDR3 is TGCAGCGTCGGACAGGGGGGAGGATACAATGAGCAGTTCTTC. This chain connects TRBV29-1 to TRBJ2-1, with TRBD1 matching over 10 bases. CDR1 SQVTM and CDR2 ANQGSEA come from the germline V gene. The CDR3 extends over 14 amino acids. The junction had 6 bases not matched to a gene; V was cut back by 6 bases and J by 4 bases.

The chain joins TRBV5-1 to TRBJ1-2; 7 nucleotides align to TRBD1. The junction had 12 bases not matched to a gene; V was cut back by 7 bases and J by 0 bases. Germline lookup yields CDR1 SGHRS and CDR2 YFSETQ. The CDR3 has 16 residues. DNA for the CDR3: TGCGCCAGCGAGGCAGGGGGTGGACTCCCTAACTATGGCTACACCTTC. This encodes CASEAGGGLPNYGYTF.

The rearrangement joins TRBV27 to TRBJ1-1, with 7 bases fitting TRBD1. This CDR3 has 14 residues. Looked up from germline, CDR1 is MNHEY and CDR2 is SMNVEV (reference sequence). V gave up 6 bases and J gave up 4 bases; unmatched junction bases: 8. The CDR3 spells CASRVTGIGTEAFF. The CDR3 bases are TGTGCCAGCAGAGTGACAGGGATCGGCACTGAAGCTTTCTTT.

The chain is built from TRBV19 and TRBJ2-5; the D gene is possibly TRBD1 (6 bases). The CDR3 covers 13 residues. The V end was cut by 6 bases, the J end by 5 bases, with 13 bases between. CDR1 LNHDA and CDR2 SQIVND come from the germline V gene (reference sequence). The CDR3 spells CASREQGTETQYF. The CDR3 DNA is TGTGCCAGTAGGGAACAGGGAACGGAGACCCAGTACTTC.

V is TRBV19 and J is TRBJ2-7, with 9 bases aligning to TRBD1. There are 14 residues in the CDR3. V shed 3 bases and J 2 bases; nucleotides not matched to a gene: 2. The germline gives CDR1 LNHDA, CDR2 SQIVND (reference sequence). In DNA form, the CDR3 reads TGTGCCAGTAGTATGACAGGGGGAACCTACGAGCAGTACTTC. Its translation: CASSMTGGTYEQYF.

V is TRBV4-2 and J is TRBJ2-2; weak D call: TRBD2 (6 bases). Deletions cut 4 bases from V and 2 bases from J, with 8 bases between. The CDR3 loop spans 14 amino acids. CDR1 is LGHNA and CDR2 is YNFKEQ in the germline V gene. The chain's CDR3 is CASSLSGNTGELFF. CDR3 coding DNA: TGTGCCAGCAGCCTTAGCGGAAACACCGGGGAGCTGTTTTTT.

The chain links TRBV6-6 to TRBJ2-7; maybe TRBD1 (6 bases). Germline assignment: CDR1 MNHNY and CDR2 SVGAGI (reference sequence). V lost 0 bases and J 10 bases, leaving 10 bases between the germline ends. The CDR3 sequence is 12 residues long. The CDR3 protein is CASSYSTGGQYF. For the CDR3, the DNA is TGTGCCAGCAGTTACTCGACAGGAGGACAGTACTTC.